Reported below is one T cell receptor beta chain. Other DNA sequences in the sample encode the same CDR3. As handled by the study authors: It was from reference gene primer amplification that nucleated cell counts were estimated. Libraries were prepared by immunoSEQ multiplex PCR; TCRdb keeps only in-frame clonotypes and omits some of them. Clone size and the V and J calls come from that table; the DNA yielded D and trimming. The data hold under 200,000 clones, with about 88% observed a single time. Trimming removed 4 bases from V and 1 base from J; junction bases left unmatched: 4. Per germline, CDR1 MDHEN and CDR2 SYDVKM. The CDR3 covers 15 residues. This sample is drawn from a study of blood T cell repertoires in COVID-19. Across the study: The origin of the acute and convalescent COVID-19 samples was the United States, Italy and Spain. PBMCs, B-cell-depleted T cells, or T cells were the source of the cDNA or gDNA that made up the material.

The clonotype originates from a man aged 45-65 years who had recovered from COVID-19. The material sequenced was peripheral blood. The chain has TRBV28 and TRBJ2-3; 8 bases map to TRBD1. CDR3 nucleotides: TGTGCCAGCAGTTCCCAGGGGGCGGGCACAGATACGCAGTATTTT. It encodes CASSSQGAGTDTQYF.